This TCR beta chain was documented in a study of blood T cell repertoires in COVID-19. The wider study: PBMCs, B-cell-depleted T cells, or T cells were the source of the cDNA or gDNA that made up the material.

Authors' analysis steps: Counts of nucleated cells, estimated from reference gene primer amplification, were obtained. The assay was immunoSEQ multiplex PCR, and TCRdb's table has in-frame clones only and misses some. V and J calls and clone size are copied from that table; D and trimming were computed from the DNA. The data show approximately 100,000 clones, with 85% seen just once and over 35% held by the top ten. From germline, CDR1 is SNHLY and CDR2 FYNNEI. The V and J ends lost 6 bases and 4 bases, in that order; junction bases with no gene match: 4. CDR3 length: 14 amino acids. This rearrangement joins TRBV2 to TRBJ2-3, with 10 bases matching TRBD1. The origin of this receptor is a man older than 75 with acute or convalescent COVID-19. The sample consisted of peripheral blood. CDR3 DNA: TGTGCCAGCAGGGACAGGGGGGGAGCAGATACGCAGTATTTT. Amino acid sequence: CASRDRGGADTQYF.